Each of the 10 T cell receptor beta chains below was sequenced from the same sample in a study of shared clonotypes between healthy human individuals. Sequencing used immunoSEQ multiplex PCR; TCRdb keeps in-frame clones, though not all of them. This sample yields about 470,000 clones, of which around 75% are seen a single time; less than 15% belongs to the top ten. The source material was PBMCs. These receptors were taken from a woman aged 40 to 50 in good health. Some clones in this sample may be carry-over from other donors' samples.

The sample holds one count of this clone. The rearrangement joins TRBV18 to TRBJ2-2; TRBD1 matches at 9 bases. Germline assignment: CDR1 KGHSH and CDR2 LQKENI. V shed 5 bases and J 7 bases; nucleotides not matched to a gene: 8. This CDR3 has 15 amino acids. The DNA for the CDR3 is TGTGCCAGCTCAGCAAACAGGGGGCGGCTCGGGGAGCTGTTTTTT. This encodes CASSANRGRLGELFF.

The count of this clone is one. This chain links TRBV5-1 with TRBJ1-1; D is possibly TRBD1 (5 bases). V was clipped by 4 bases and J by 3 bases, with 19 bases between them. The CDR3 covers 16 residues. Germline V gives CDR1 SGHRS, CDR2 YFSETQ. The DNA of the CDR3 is TGCGCCAGCAGCCTACGCCCTGGGGCCGAGGACACTGAAGCTTTCTTT. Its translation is CASSLRPGAEDTEAFF.

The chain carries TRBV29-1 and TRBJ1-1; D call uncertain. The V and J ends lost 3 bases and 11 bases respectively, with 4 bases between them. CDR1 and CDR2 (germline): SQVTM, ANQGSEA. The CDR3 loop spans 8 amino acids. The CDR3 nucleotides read TGCAGCGTTGAGGGGGCTTTCTTT. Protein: CSVEGAFF.

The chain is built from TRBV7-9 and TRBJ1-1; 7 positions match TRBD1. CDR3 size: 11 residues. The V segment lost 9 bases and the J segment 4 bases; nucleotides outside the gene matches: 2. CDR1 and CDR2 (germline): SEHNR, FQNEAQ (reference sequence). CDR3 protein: CASTGATEAFF. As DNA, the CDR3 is TGTGCCAGTACAGGGGCCACTGAAGCTTTCTTT.

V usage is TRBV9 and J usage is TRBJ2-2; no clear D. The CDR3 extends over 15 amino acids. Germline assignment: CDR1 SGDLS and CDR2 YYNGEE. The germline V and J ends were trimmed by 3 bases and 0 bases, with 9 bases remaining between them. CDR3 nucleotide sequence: TGTGCCAGCAGCGCCCAGACCTCGAACACCGGGGAGCTGTTTTTT. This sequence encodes CASSAQTSNTGELFF.

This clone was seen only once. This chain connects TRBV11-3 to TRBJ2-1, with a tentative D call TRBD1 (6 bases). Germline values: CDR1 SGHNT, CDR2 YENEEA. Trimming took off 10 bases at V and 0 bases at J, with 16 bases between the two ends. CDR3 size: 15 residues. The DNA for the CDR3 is TGTGCCACCAACAGGGATGCCAGCTCCTACAATGAGCAGTTCTTC. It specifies CATNRDASSYNEQFF.

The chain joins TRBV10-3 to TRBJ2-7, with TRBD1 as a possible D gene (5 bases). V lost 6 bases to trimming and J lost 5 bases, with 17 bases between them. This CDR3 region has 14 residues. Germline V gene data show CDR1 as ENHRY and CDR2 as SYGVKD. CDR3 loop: CAISQGGALDEQYF. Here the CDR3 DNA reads TGTGCCATCAGCCAGGGTGGGGCCCTTGACGAGCAGTACTTC.

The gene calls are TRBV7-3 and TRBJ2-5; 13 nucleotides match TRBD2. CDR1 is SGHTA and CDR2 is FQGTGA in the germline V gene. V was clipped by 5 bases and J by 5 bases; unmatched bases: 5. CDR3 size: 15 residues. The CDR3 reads CASSPSTSGRETQYF. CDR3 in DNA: TGTGCCAGCAGCCCCTCGACTAGCGGGAGGGAGACCCAGTACTTC. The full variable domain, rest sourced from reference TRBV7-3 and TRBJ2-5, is GAGVSQTPSNKVTEKGKYVELRCDPISGHTALYWYRQSLGQGPEFLIYFQGTGAADDSGLPNDRFFAVRPEGSVSTLKIQRTERGDSAVYLCASSPSTSGRETQYFGPGTRLLVL.

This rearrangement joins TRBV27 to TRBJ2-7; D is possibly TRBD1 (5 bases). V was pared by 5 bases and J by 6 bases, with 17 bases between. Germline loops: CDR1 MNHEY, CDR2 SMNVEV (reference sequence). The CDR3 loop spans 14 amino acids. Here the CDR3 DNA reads TGTGCCAGCAGTCCCCTTTTTTGGGGCCGCGAGCAGTACTTC. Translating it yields CASSPLFWGREQYF.

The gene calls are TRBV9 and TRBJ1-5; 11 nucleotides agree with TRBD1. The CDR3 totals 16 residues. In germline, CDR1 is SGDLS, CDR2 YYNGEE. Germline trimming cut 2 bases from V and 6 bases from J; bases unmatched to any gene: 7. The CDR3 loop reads CASSVAGQGAFQPQHF. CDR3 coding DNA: TGTGCCAGCAGCGTTGCCGGACAGGGGGCTTTTCAGCCCCAGCATTTT.